This T cell receptor (beta chain) was retrieved from a study of control samples from healthy donors and cancer patients. Sequencing was performed with immunoSEQ multiplex PCR; in TCRdb, only in-frame clones are kept and a portion is missing. The sample has 130,000 or so clones, around nine tenths seen once. The germline gives CDR1 SGHDN, CDR2 FVKESK. The CDR3 covers 16 residues. V gave up 1 base and J gave up 5 bases; unmatched junction bases: 10. V and J are TRBV14 and TRBJ2-5, with 7 bases matching TRBD2. This receptor was taken from a man aged 40-49 years in good health. The specimen sequenced was blood. CDR3 DNA sequence: TGTGCCAGCAGCCAAGTCGATAGCGGGTGGCAGGAGACCCAGTACTTC. This codes for CASSQVDSGWQETQYF.